The source of this T cell receptor (beta chain) is a study of cytomegalovirus exposure and HLA in healthy donors. Study-level results: Some public TCRs appeared in many individuals, while most sequences were rare. The tendency of first-cohort TCR clusters to co-occur in the roughly 120 validation repertoires was the finding of a later analysis. High sensitivity and specificity were reportedly achieved when the classifier diagnosed cytomegalovirus status.

The 120-subject validation cohort, separate from the roughly 700-subject first cohort, included the donors. Worth noting for this clone: The antigen is not known.

Between the trimmed V and J ends, which lost 7 bases and 4 bases, there was a span of 12 bases. Germline CDR1 reads MDHEN; CDR2 reads SYDVKM. This CDR3 comprises 13 residues. Generated by immunoSEQ multiplex PCR, the TCRdb table keeps only in-frame clones and is missing some. Found here are about 50,000 clones, around 90% of them singletons; the top ten hold more than 0.95%. This chain uses TRBV28 with TRBJ2-3; D gene ambiguous. The material sequenced was PBMCs. The TCR was taken from a man between 18 and 29 years old in good health and CMV-seronegative. This CDR3 is CASTPDSADTQYF. DNA of the CDR3: TGTGCCAGCACTCCCGACTCTGCAGATACGCAGTATTTT.